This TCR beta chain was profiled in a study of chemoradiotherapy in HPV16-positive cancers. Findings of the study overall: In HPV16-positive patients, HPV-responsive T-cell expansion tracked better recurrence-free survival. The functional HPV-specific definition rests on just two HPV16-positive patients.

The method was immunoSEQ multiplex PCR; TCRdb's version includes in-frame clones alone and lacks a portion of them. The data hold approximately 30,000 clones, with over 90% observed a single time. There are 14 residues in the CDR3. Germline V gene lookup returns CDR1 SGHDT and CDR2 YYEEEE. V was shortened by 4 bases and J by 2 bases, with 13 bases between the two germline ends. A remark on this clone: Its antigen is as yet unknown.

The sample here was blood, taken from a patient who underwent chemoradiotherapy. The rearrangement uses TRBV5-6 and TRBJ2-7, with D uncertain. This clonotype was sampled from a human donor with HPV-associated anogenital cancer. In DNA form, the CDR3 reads TGTGCCAGCAGCCCCGGGCTCGGTCCCTACGAGCAGTACTTC. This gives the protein CASSPGLGPYEQYF.